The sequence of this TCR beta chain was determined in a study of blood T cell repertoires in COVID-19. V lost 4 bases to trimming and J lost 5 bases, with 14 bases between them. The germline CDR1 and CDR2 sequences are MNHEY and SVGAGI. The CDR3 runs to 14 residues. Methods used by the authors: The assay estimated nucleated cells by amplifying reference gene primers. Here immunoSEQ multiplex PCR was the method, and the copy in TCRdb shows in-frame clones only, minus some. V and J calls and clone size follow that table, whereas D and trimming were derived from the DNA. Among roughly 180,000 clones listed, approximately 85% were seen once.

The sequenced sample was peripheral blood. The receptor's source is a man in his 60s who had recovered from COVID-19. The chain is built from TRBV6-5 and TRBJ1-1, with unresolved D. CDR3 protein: CASSFRLEGTEAFF. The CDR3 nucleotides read TGTGCCAGCAGTTTTCGACTGGAGGGTACTGAAGCTTTCTTT.